These 23 T cell receptor beta chains came from one sample sequenced in a study of OX40 agonist ivuxolimab in advanced cancers. TCRdb keeps only in-frame clones here, not all; method: immunoSEQ multiplex PCR. The sample comprises 50,000 to 65,000 clones, around 90% of which are singletons, and 25% rests with the top ten. Here the sequenced sample was CD4+ or CD8+ T cells sorted from blood, taken in a trial of the OX40 agonist ivuxolimab. The receptors shown here come from an adult with an advanced solid tumor such as melanoma, head and neck, liver or kidney cancer.

This chain uses TRBV16 with TRBJ2-1; D is unresolved. The CDR3 loop spans 13 amino acids. Germline CDR1 is KGHSY and CDR2 is FQNENV. The ends were cut back, 1 base at V and 5 bases at J, with 6 bases in the middle. The CDR3 reads CASSQLLDNEQFF. CDR3 nucleotide sequence: TGTGCCAGCAGCCAATTGTTGGACAATGAGCAGTTCTTC. The whole variable domain, remainder taken from reference TRBV16 and TRBJ2-1, is GEEVAQTPKHLVRGEGQKAKLYCAPIKGHSYVFWYQQVLKNEFKFLISFQNENVFDETGMPKERFSAKCLPNSPCSLEIQATKLEDSAVYFCASSQLLDNEQFFGPGTRLTVL.

The chain uses TRBV7-9 and TRBJ2-7; no firm D call. V was shortened by 8 bases and J by 3 bases, with 14 bases between the two germline ends. Germline V gene sequence: CDR1 SEHNR, CDR2 FQNEAQ (reference sequence). This CDR3 has 13 amino acids. The CDR3 DNA reads TGTGCCAGCCCCAACCCGTTGGGCTACGAGCAGTACTTC. The encoded protein is CASPNPLGYEQYF.

Notes on this clone: The junction departs from germline at one end; a sequencing error may be responsible. J is TRBJ2-5 and V is TRBV7-9; 10 positions agree with TRBD2. The CDR3 extends over 12 amino acids. Germline V gives CDR1 SEHNR, CDR2 FQNEAQ (reference sequence). Here the CDR3 DNA reads TGTGCCAGCAGGACTCTAGCGGGAGAGATTCACTTC. Translation gives CASRTLAGEIHF.

The genes are TRBV19 and TRBJ2-3, with 9 bases lining up with TRBD2. Germline assignment: CDR1 LNHDA and CDR2 SQIVND (reference sequence). The trim removed 5 bases at V and 6 bases at J, leaving 12 bases unmatched. The CDR3 contains 16 residues. CDR3 DNA sequence: TGTGCCAGTAGTCAACCAGATAGCGGGAGTGCGGATACGCAGTATTTT. Protein sequence: CASSQPDSGSADTQYF.

DNA for the CDR3: TGTGCCAGCAGCTTGGGGACAGGGGGCTTTGGCGAGCAGTACTTC. Amino acid sequence: CASSLGTGGFGEQYF. The genes are TRBV5-6 and TRBJ2-7, with 11 bases fitting TRBD1. The CDR3 consists of 15 residues. Germline CDR1 SGHDT, CDR2 YYEEEE. The trim removed 0 bases at V and 6 bases at J, leaving 5 bases unmatched.

The chain couples TRBV28 to TRBJ2-7; D remains unclear. The CDR3 is 11 amino acids. Trimming removed 2 bases at V and 7 bases at J, with 6 bases between. Germline V gene sequence: CDR1 MDHEN, CDR2 SYDVKM. CDR3 residues: CASSLVWEQYF. In DNA, the CDR3 is TGTGCCAGCAGTTTAGTGTGGGAGCAGTACTTC. Full variable domain (outside the CDR3, taken from reference TRBV28 and TRBJ2-7): DVKVTQSSRYLVKRTGEKVFLECVQDMDHENMFWYRQDPGLGLRLIYFSYDVKMKEKGDIPEGYSVSREKKERFSLILESASTNQTSMYLCASSLVWEQYFGPGTRLTVT.

The chain carries TRBV18 and TRBJ2-3, with a possible D match to TRBD1 (5 bases). This CDR3 has 13 residues. Trimming left V 3 bases short and J 2 bases short, with 6 bases between. Germline CDR1 reads KGHSH; CDR2 reads LQKENI. CDR3 sequence reads: CASSPRVTDTQYF. CDR3 in DNA: TGTGCCAGCTCACCCAGGGTCACAGATACGCAGTATTTT. Looking up the rest from reference TRBV18 and TRBJ2-3 gives the full variable domain: NAGVMQNPRHLVRRRGQEARLRCSPMKGHSHVYWYRQLPEEGLKFMVYLQKENIIDESGMPKERFSAEFPKEGPSILRIQQVVRGDSAAYFCASSPRVTDTQYFGPGTRLTVL.

V is TRBV9 and J is TRBJ2-7; TRBD2 agrees at 15 bases. The V gene's germline CDR1 is SGDLS and CDR2 YYNGEE. CDR3 length: 17 amino acids. J was trimmed by 6 bases and V by 4 bases; bases with no gene match: 11. CDR3 residues: CASSPNPGLAGGGEQYF. CDR3 sequence (DNA): TGTGCCAGCAGCCCAAATCCGGGACTAGCGGGAGGAGGCGAGCAGTACTTC.

V is TRBV30 and J is TRBJ2-7; possibly TRBD1 for D (5 bases). Trimming stripped 2 bases from V and 3 bases from J, with 20 bases between. This CDR3 has 16 amino acids. CDR1 GTSNPN and CDR2 SVGIG come from the germline V gene (reference sequence). DNA of the CDR3: TGTGCCTGGAGTCTCAAGACAGCAAGGAGAGTCTACGAGCAGTACTTC. It is translated as CAWSLKTARRVYEQYF.

The chain couples TRBV7-6 to TRBJ2-5; 12 bases are a match to TRBD2. In germline, CDR1 is SGHVS, CDR2 FNYEAQ. This CDR3 is built from 15 residues. The V and J ends lost 3 bases and 2 bases, in that order; junction bases with no gene match: 1. The CDR3 here is CASSFGLAGQETQYF. The CDR3 DNA sequence: TGTGCCAGCAGCTTCGGACTAGCGGGGCAAGAGACCCAGTACTTC.

The V call is TRBV6-1, the J call TRBJ1-5, with D unclear. Germline V gene lookup returns CDR1 MNHNS and CDR2 SASEGT. Deletions cut 2 bases from V and 7 bases from J, with 18 bases between. The CDR3 contains 16 residues. The CDR3 DNA sequence: TGTGCCAGCAGTGAATTCTCTGGGAGTAAAGGACAGCCCCAGCATTTT. As protein: CASSEFSGSKGQPQHF.

The chain couples TRBV27 to TRBJ2-3; D gene unclear. Germline loops: CDR1 MNHEY, CDR2 SMNVEV (reference sequence). CDR3 size: 15 residues. Trimming shortened V by 2 bases and J by 0 bases, and 9 bases separated the two germline ends. CDR3 nucleotides: TGTGCCAGCAGTTTAATATCCACGAGCACAGATACGCAGTATTTT. Its protein product is CASSLISTSTDTQYF.

This chain links TRBV14 with TRBJ2-3, with D possibly TRBD2 on 6 matching bases. This CDR3 comprises 15 residues. Trimming left V 1 base short and J 10 bases short, with 18 bases between. Germline V CDR1 and CDR2: SGHDN, FVKESK. The CDR3 DNA follows: TGTGCCAGCAGCCAAGTTCTGGACTACCAGTCGTCGCAGTATTTT. Translated, it gives CASSQVLDYQSSQYF. Variable domain in full (rest from reference TRBV14 and TRBJ2-3): EAGVTQFPSHSVIEKGQTVTLRCDPISGHDNLYWYRRVMGKEIKFLLHFVKESKQDESGMPNNRFLAERTGGTYSTLKVQPAELEDSGVYFCASSQVLDYQSSQYFGPGTRLTVL.

The rearrangement links TRBV27 to TRBJ2-3; TRBD2 matches 10 bases. Germline V lookup: CDR1 MNHEY, CDR2 SMNVEV (reference sequence). Trimming removed 3 bases from V and 4 bases from J; junction bases left unmatched: 1. This CDR3 spans 14 amino acids. CDR3 nucleotide sequence: TGTGCCAGCAGTTTCCTAGCGGGAGCAGATACGCAGTATTTT. Translating it yields CASSFLAGADTQYF.

The chain combines TRBV10-3 with TRBJ1-2; D remains ambiguous. From germline, CDR1 is ENHRY and CDR2 SYGVKD. Trimming took 0 bases from V and 1 from J, leaving 9 bases between them. CDR3 size: 15 residues. The CDR3 DNA sequence: TGTGCCATCAGTGAGTCGCCAGAGATTAACTATGGCTACACCTTC. This encodes CAISESPEINYGYTF.

This chain links TRBV6-5 with TRBJ2-5, with 11 nucleotides matching TRBD2. The J call may be faulty, since TRBJ2-7 better matches the DNA end. The CDR3 runs to 15 residues. CDR1 and CDR2 (germline): MNHEY, SVGAGI. As DNA, the CDR3 is TGTGCCAGCAGTTACGGGACTAGCGGAACCTACGAGCAGTACTTC. This codes for CASSYGTSGTYEQYF.

The gene calls are TRBV6-6 and TRBJ2-7, with D perhaps TRBD1 or TRBD2 (5 bases each). The CDR3 contains 16 residues. CDR1 and CDR2 (germline): MNHNY, SVGAGI (reference sequence). Between the trimmed V and J ends, which lost 2 bases and 2 bases, there was a span of 16 bases. CDR3 in amino acids: CASSYLSGTLAYEQYF. The DNA for the CDR3 is TGTGCCAGCAGTTACCTTTCCGGGACCTTAGCCTACGAGCAGTACTTC.

The chain combines TRBV27 with TRBJ2-7, with 7 bases fitting TRBD1. From germline, CDR1 is MNHEY and CDR2 SMNVEV (reference sequence). The CDR3 is made up of 14 amino acids. V gave up 5 bases and J gave up 3 bases; unmatched junction bases: 7. Written as DNA, the CDR3 is TGTGCCAGCAGTCCCATTTGGGACAGCTACGAGCAGTACTTC. Its translation: CASSPIWDSYEQYF.

This rearrangement joins TRBV15 to TRBJ1-2; no firm D call. CDR1 is LNHNV and CDR2 is YYDKDF in the germline V gene (reference sequence). The CDR3 sequence is 13 residues long. Trimming removed 4 bases at V and 3 bases at J, with 9 bases between. The CDR3 nucleotides read TGTGCCACCAGCACCGACGGGGACTATGGCTACACCTTC. This gives the protein CATSTDGDYGYTF.

This clone has just one count. J is TRBJ2-2 and V is TRBV28; 7 positions agree with TRBD1. This CDR3 contains 14 residues. Germline V lookup: CDR1 MDHEN, CDR2 SYDVKM. V was clipped by 5 bases and J by 7 bases; unmatched bases: 7. CDR3 residues: CASSLSGTVGELFF. The DNA for the CDR3 is TGTGCCAGCAGTCTCTCCGGGACAGTCGGGGAGCTGTTTTTT.

The rearrangement links TRBV19 to TRBJ2-7; 12 bases map to TRBD1. Germline CDR1 and CDR2: LNHDA and SQIVND (reference sequence). After removal of 5 bases from V and 6 bases from J, the junction contained 8 bases not matched to a gene. The CDR3 is 15 amino acids. CDR3: CASSPRGQGASEQYF. As DNA, the CDR3 is TGTGCCAGTAGTCCGAGGGGACAGGGGGCTTCCGAGCAGTACTTC. Combining the CDR3 with reference TRBV19 and TRBJ2-7 gives the whole variable domain DGGITQSPKYLFRKEGQNVTLSCEQNLNHDAMYWYRQDPGQGLRLIYYSQIVNDFQKGDIAEGYSVSREKKESFPLTVTSAQKNPTAFYLCASSPRGQGASEQYFGPGTRLTVT.

The CDR3, as DNA: TGTGCCAGCAGTCGCCGGGACCACTCCTACGAGCAGTACTTC. Translation gives CASSRRDHSYEQYF. The chain joins TRBV28 to TRBJ2-7; D tentatively reads TRBD1 or TRBD2 (5 bases each). This CDR3 has 14 amino acids. Germline CDR1 is MDHEN and CDR2 is SYDVKM. V dropped 5 bases and J dropped 0 bases, with 11 bases sitting between them.

V is TRBV13 and J is TRBJ2-2; possible D gene TRBD1, 6 bases. Trimming shortened V by 10 bases and J by 3 bases, and 21 bases separated the two germline ends. Germline V gene lookup returns CDR1 PRHDT and CDR2 FYEKMQ (reference sequence). There are 16 residues in the CDR3. Here the CDR3 DNA reads TGTGCCACTCTATCCGTGGGACACATAGACACCGGGGAGCTGTTTTTT. Its protein product is CATLSVGHIDTGELFF.